This T cell receptor beta chain was identified during a study of metastatic and nonmetastatic thyroid tumors. No treatment had been given to any patient before thyroid surgery. Using MiXCR, TCRdb re-called clones from the PCR reads. Of 15,000 to 20,000 clones listed, approximately 32% are singletons. V lost 0 bases and J 6 bases, leaving 9 bases between the germline ends. The CDR3 totals 14 residues. Germline V gene sequence: CDR1 MGHRA, CDR2 YSYEKL. The receptor was derived from a female donor with papillary thyroid cancer or a benign thyroid nodule (not recorded which). Some clones in this sample may be carry-over from other donors' samples. The source material was tumor tissue. This chain uses TRBV4-1 with TRBJ1-5; D gene uncertain. DNA for the CDR3: TGCGCCAGCAGCCAAGATCCGGGCAGTCAGCCCCAGCATTTT. This sequence encodes CASSQDPGSQPQHF.